What follows are 32 T cell receptor beta chains derived from one specimen sequenced in a study of human T cells and chemical hapten exposure. TCRdb reanalysed the RACE reads using MiXCR and keeps one entry per CDR3 protein. The data show some 38,000 distinct CDR3 sequences, 6.5% to 8% seen once. Time point reported: pre-sensitization, week 0. Treatment denoted: therapeutic diphenylcyclopropenone sensitization with weekly scalp DPC. Specimen: whole blood, collected in connection with sensitization to the hapten diphenylcyclopropenone (DPC). These receptors were taken from a woman between 45 and 65 years old with alopecia areata. Some clones in this sample may be carry-over from other donors' samples.

This clonotype was observed at least ten times. The V and J genes are TRBV7-8 and TRBJ2-1; D remains ambiguous. V lost 1 base and J lost 6, with 10 bases in between. The CDR3 length is 14 residues. Looked up from germline, CDR1 is SGHVS and CDR2 is FQNEAQ. The CDR3 DNA follows: TGTGCCAGCAGCTTAGTTGAAGGGCGCAATGAGCAGTTCTTC. Amino acids: CASSLVEGRNEQFF.

The chain couples TRBV27 to TRBJ2-7, with D hard to call. CDR3 length equals 11 residues. The V end lost 3 bases, the J end lost 6 bases, and 6 bases lay between the germline ends. CDR1 and CDR2 from the germline V gene are MNHEY and SMNVEV (reference sequence). CDR3 nucleotides: TGTGCCAGCAGTTTTATAGGCGAGCAGTACTTC. This sequence encodes CASSFIGEQYF.

This clonotype was counted at least ten times. The J gene is TRBJ2-2, the V gene TRBV3-1; D is possibly TRBD1 (6 bases). Trimming took off 6 bases at V and 6 bases at J, with 14 bases between the two ends. CDR1 and CDR2 from the germline V gene are LGHDT and YNNKEL (reference sequence). The CDR3 is made up of 14 amino acids. In DNA form, the CDR3 reads TGTGCCAGCAGGACCCCAGGGGCCGCCGGGGAGCTGTTTTTT. This codes for CASRTPGAAGELFF.

At least ten counts were recorded for this clonotype. The chain links TRBV6-6 to TRBJ1-3, with 12 bases lining up with TRBD1. There are 17 residues in the CDR3. With 2 bases clipped from V and 5 bases from J, the junction kept 7 bases outside the gene matches. Germline V gene lookup returns CDR1 MNHNY and CDR2 SVGAGI (reference sequence). In nucleotides, the CDR3 is TGTGCCAGCAGTTACCCGGGACAGGGGGCCGGTAGAAACACCATATATTTT. Translating gives CASSYPGQGAGRNTIYF.

In its sample, this clonotype was seen many times. The chain recombines TRBV7-2 with TRBJ2-2; D is undetermined. The CDR3 totals 16 residues. V dropped 5 bases and J dropped 0 bases, with 13 bases sitting between them. Germline V gene lookup returns CDR1 SGHTA and CDR2 FQGNSA. The CDR3: CASSGRGLPNTGELFF. CDR3 in DNA: TGTGCCAGCAGCGGAAGAGGTCTTCCGAACACCGGGGAGCTGTTTTTT. The full variable domain, in which reference TRBV7-2 and TRBJ2-2 provide the parts outside the CDR3, is GAGVSQSPSNKVTEKGKDVELRCDPISGHTALYWYRQSLGQGLEFLIYFQGNSAPDKSGLPSDRFSAERTGGSVSTLTIQRTQQEDSAVYLCASSGRGLPNTGELFFGEGSRLTVL.

This clonotype was recorded at least ten times. V gene TRBV6-1 combines with J gene TRBJ1-2; the match to TRBD1 covers 7 bases. Losses at the gene ends were 2 bases for V and 4 bases for J; bases not matched to a gene: 4. The CDR3 spans 14 residues. Germline-derived CDR1 and CDR2 are MNHNS and SASEGT. CDR3 in DNA: TGTGCCAGCAGTGAACTGGGACAGACCTATGGCTACACCTTC. Its translation is CASSELGQTYGYTF.

The table lists this clonotype with many counts. V usage is TRBV4-3 and J usage is TRBJ2-1; TRBD2 is a possible D gene (5 bases). The CDR3 consists of 19 residues. Germline CDR1 and CDR2: LGHNA and YSLEER. V was pared by 3 bases and J by 5 bases, with 26 bases between. The chain's CDR3 is CASSQYWSGLAAGDNEQFF. The CDR3 DNA follows: TGCGCCAGCAGCCAGTATTGGTCGGGATTGGCGGCCGGCGACAATGAGCAGTTCTTC.

The chain combines TRBV12-3 or TRBV12-4 with TRBJ2-1; D may be TRBD2 (5 bases). V lost 6 bases and J 3 bases, leaving 15 bases between the germline ends. This CDR3 spans 15 amino acids. In nucleotides, the CDR3 is TGTGCCAGCAGCCCTCTTGGCGGGTACTACAATGAGCAGTTCTTC. Translation gives CASSPLGGYYNEQFF.

The rearrangement uses TRBV18 and TRBJ1-5; 7 bases are a match to TRBD1. Trimming at V came to 6 bases and at J to 8 bases, leaving 28 bases not matched to a gene. This CDR3 region has 20 residues. Looked up from germline, CDR1 is KGHSH and CDR2 is LQKENI. The CDR3: CASSPDRALNNQPLHEPQHF. CDR3 DNA sequence: TGTGCCAGCTCTCCCGACAGGGCACTAAATAATCAGCCCCTACACGAGCCCCAGCATTTT.

At least ten counts were recorded for this clonotype. CDR3 sequence: CASSRDRAGANVLTF. The CDR3 region has the DNA TGTGCCAGCAGTCGGGACAGGGCTGGGGCCAACGTCCTGACTTTC. The rearrangement joins TRBV6-5 to TRBJ2-6, with 9 bases aligning to TRBD1. CDR1 and CDR2 from the germline V gene are MNHEY and SVGAGI. Losses at the gene ends were 5 bases for V and 2 bases for J; bases not matched to a gene: 1. There are 15 residues in the CDR3.

This clonotype was counted at least ten times. DNA for the CDR3: TGTGCCAGCAGTTACGGAGGGGGCAATCAGCCCCAGCATTTT. This translates into CASSYGGGNQPQHF. V is TRBV6-6 and J is TRBJ1-5; D perhaps matches TRBD1 (5 bases). The germline CDR1 and CDR2 sequences are MNHNY and SVGAGI (reference sequence). The CDR3 length is 14 residues. V was trimmed by 2 bases and J by 2 bases, leaving 7 bases between them.

With regard to this clonotype: This may come from a read error, since a much larger clone is one base off. The V gene is TRBV12-3 or TRBV12-4, the J gene TRBJ2-1; D is uncertain. The CDR3 runs 11 residues. Trimming took off 3 bases at V and 12 bases at J, with 9 bases between the two ends. The CDR3 coding sequence is TGTGCCAGCAGTTTTACTTTTGGGCAGTTCTTC. It yields the protein CASSFTFGQFF.

This clonotype occurred many times. The V and J genes are TRBV28 and TRBJ2-7; D unresolved. The CDR3 loop spans 14 amino acids. From germline, CDR1 is MDHEN and CDR2 SYDVKM. V gave up 6 bases and J gave up 3 bases, with 15 bases separating them. The CDR3 loop reads CASSSGPPNYEQYF. The CDR3 bases are TGTGCCAGCAGCTCCGGGCCCCCCAACTACGAGCAGTACTTC.

V gene TRBV12-3 or TRBV12-4 combines with J gene TRBJ2-5, with TRBD2 matching 12 bases. The CDR3 is 16 residues long. The J segment lost 1 base and the V segment lost 1 base, leaving 1 base of the junction unmatched. As DNA, the CDR3 is TGTGCCAGCAGTTTAGGGACTAGCGGGACCCAAGAGACCCAGTACTTC. The encoded protein is CASSLGTSGTQETQYF.

This clonotype came up many times. The rearrangement links TRBV18 to TRBJ2-1, with TRBD2 matching 8 bases. With V trimmed by 3 bases and J by 4 bases, 5 bases remained unmatched. The CDR3 totals 15 residues. Germline values: CDR1 KGHSH, CDR2 LQKENI. This chain's CDR3 is CASSPAGGIYNEQFF. The DNA of the CDR3 is TGTGCCAGCTCACCCGCGGGAGGCATTTACAATGAGCAGTTCTTC.

There are a few counts of this clonotype. The chain joins TRBV12-3 or TRBV12-4 to TRBJ2-7, with a possible D match to TRBD1 (5 bases). CDR3 length: 12 amino acids. V lost 2 bases and J lost 10, with 12 bases in between. CDR3 amino acids: CASSLQGFEQYF. CDR3 nucleotides: TGTGCCAGCAGTTTACAGGGTTTCGAACAGTACTTC.

This clonotype was counted a few times. The rearrangement uses TRBV6-5 and TRBJ2-1, with D tentatively TRBD2 (6 bases). V was cut by 4 bases and J by 0 bases, with 7 bases left in between. Germline values: CDR1 MNHEY, CDR2 SVGAGI. The CDR3 has 14 residues. The CDR3 nucleotides read TGTGCCAGCAGTTCTAGCGTCTCCTACAATGAGCAGTTCTTC. Protein: CASSSSVSYNEQFF.

This clonotype has more than one count but fewer than ten. The rearrangement joins TRBV7-9 to TRBJ2-7; D may correspond to TRBD1 or TRBD2 (6 bases each). The V gene lost 0 bases and the J gene lost 4 bases, with 10 bases spanning the gap. The CDR3 runs to 14 residues. Germline lookup yields CDR1 SEHNR and CDR2 FQNEAQ (reference sequence). CDR3 loop: CASSLAGGRYEQYF. The CDR3 DNA reads TGTGCCAGCAGCTTAGCAGGGGGGCGGTACGAGCAGTACTTC.

This clonotype was observed at least ten times. The chain recombines TRBV20-1 with TRBJ1-2, with D maybe TRBD1 (5 bases). The germline V gene has CDR1 DFQATT and CDR2 SNEGSKA (reference sequence). The CDR3 is 14 amino acids. Trimming removed 6 bases at V and 2 bases at J, with 16 bases between. The CDR3 nucleotides are TGCAGTGCCGCGGGATCACAGGAAAACTATGGCTACACCTTC. Amino acid sequence: CSAAGSQENYGYTF.

The V and J genes are TRBV6-2 or TRBV6-3 and TRBJ1-5, with D unclear. V lost 4 bases to trimming and J lost 7 bases, with 14 bases between them. Per the germline V gene, CDR1 is MNHEY and CDR2 is SVGEGT. CDR3 length equals 14 residues. CDR3 amino acids: CASSSFMDGQPQHF. The CDR3, as DNA: TGTGCCAGCAGTTCCTTTATGGATGGCCAGCCCCAGCATTTT.

This clonotype was seen ten or more times. The chain has TRBV4-1 and TRBJ2-7; 10 bases map to TRBD2. Germline V gene sequence: CDR1 MGHRA, CDR2 YSYEKL. The CDR3 extends over 15 amino acids. After removal of 6 bases from V and 3 bases from J, the junction contained 8 bases not matched to a gene. The CDR3 spells CASSNGLAEYYEQYF. The DNA for the CDR3 is TGCGCCAGCAGTAACGGACTAGCGGAGTACTACGAGCAGTACTTC.

Only a few counts were recorded for this clonotype. This chain links TRBV28 with TRBJ2-5, with D possibly called TRBD1 or TRBD2 (5 bases each). CDR1 MDHEN and CDR2 SYDVKM come from the germline V gene. Trimming cost V 6 bases and J 9 bases, with 14 bases left between them. This CDR3 is 12 amino acids long. DNA for the CDR3: TGTGCCAGCAGCTCGGTACCGGGGCCCCAGTACTTC. Translated, it gives CASSSVPGPQYF.

The CDR3 DNA reads TGCAGCGCTCAAGGGGAGGCTGGGGCCAACGTCCTGACTTTC. Amino acid sequence: CSAQGEAGANVLTF. The chain combines TRBV29-1 with TRBJ2-6; a weak D match, TRBD2 (6 bases). Germline V lookup: CDR1 SQVTM, CDR2 ANQGSEA. Trimming stripped 7 bases from V and 2 bases from J, with 12 bases between. The CDR3 is 14 residues long.

Ten or more counts support this clonotype. The rearrangement links TRBV12-3 or TRBV12-4 to TRBJ2-2; D is ambiguous. V was clipped by 3 bases and J by 6 bases, with 5 bases between them. There are 12 residues in the CDR3. The CDR3 DNA follows: TGTGCCAGCAGTTTCCTCGCCGGGGAGCTGTTTTTT. This gives the protein CASSFLAGELFF.

This clonotype occurred a few times. CDR3 in DNA: TGTGCCAGCAGCGTAGGCCCTGGGACTAGTGCCTACGAGCAGTACTTC. It specifies CASSVGPGTSAYEQYF. The chain links TRBV9 to TRBJ2-7; 8 bases are a match to TRBD2. The junction had 7 bases not matched to a gene; V was cut back by 0 bases and J by 2 bases. The CDR3 has 16 residues. CDR1 SGDLS and CDR2 YYNGEE come from the germline V gene.

This clonotype was detected ten times or more. The J gene is TRBJ1-6, the V gene TRBV4-2; 8 nucleotides agree with TRBD1. Per the germline V gene, CDR1 is LGHNA and CDR2 is YNFKEQ. The CDR3 consists of 15 residues. Unmatched junction bases numbered 5, after V lost 0 bases and J lost 10 bases. The CDR3 loop is CASSQEGQGRSPLHF. The CDR3 DNA sequence: TGTGCCAGCAGCCAAGAAGGACAGGGTAGATCACCCCTCCACTTT.

Many counts were recorded for this clonotype. The rearrangement links TRBV3-1 to TRBJ2-7; the match to TRBD2 covers 10 bases. CDR1 and CDR2 (germline): LGHDT, YNNKEL (reference sequence). The CDR3 consists of 12 residues. J was trimmed by 6 bases and V by 9 bases; bases with no gene match: 5. CDR3 sequence (DNA): TGTGCCAGTGGGACTAGCGCCCTCGAGCAGTACTTC. This gives the protein CASGTSALEQYF.

This clonotype was recorded many times. The chain is built from TRBV18 and TRBJ1-3; D gene uncertain. Germline V gene sequence: CDR1 KGHSH, CDR2 LQKENI. CDR3 size: 16 residues. V shed 10 bases and J shed 3 bases, with 22 bases lying between them. The CDR3 nucleotides read TGTGCCACCAGATTCCCTGCCGGCTCTGGTGGAAACACCATATATTTT. Its protein is CATRFPAGSGGNTIYF. Variable domain in full (rest from reference TRBV18 and TRBJ1-3): NAGVMQNPRHLVRRRGQEARLRCSPMKGHSHVYWYRQLPEEGLKFMVYLQKENIIDESGMPKERFSAEFPKEGPSILRIQQVVRGDSAAYFCATRFPAGSGGNTIYFGEGSWLTVV.

This clonotype showed up many times. V and J are TRBV5-1 and TRBJ2-3; no clear D gene. The germline V gene encodes CDR1 SGHRS and CDR2 YFSETQ. CDR3 size: 14 residues. With 4 bases removed from V and 6 bases from J, the gap between germline ends came to 15 bases. Here the CDR3 reads CASSPRPGFDTQYF. The CDR3, as DNA: TGCGCCAGCAGCCCCCGGCCCGGGTTCGATACGCAGTATTTT.

This clonotype was recorded many times. The chain employs TRBV29-1 and TRBJ2-5; 16 bases line up with TRBD2. With V trimmed by 3 bases and J by 4 bases, 5 bases remained unmatched. CDR3 length: 16 amino acids. The germline CDR1 and CDR2 sequences are SQVTM and ANQGSEA. The CDR3 sequence is CSVEGLAGGPRETQYF. CDR3 coding DNA: TGCAGCGTTGAGGGACTAGCGGGAGGGCCGAGAGAGACCCAGTACTTC.

The sample holds many counts of this clonotype. The chain employs TRBV28 and TRBJ1-2, with D possibly matching TRBD1 (5 bases). V gave up 2 bases and J gave up 3 bases, with 7 bases separating them. The CDR3 length is 13 residues. Looked up from germline, CDR1 is MDHEN and CDR2 is SYDVKM. The CDR3 DNA sequence: TGTGCCAGCAGTTTAGGGGGAGACTATGGCTACACCTTC. Translation: CASSLGGDYGYTF.

This clonotype was counted at least ten times. CDR3 sequence: CASSYSGRNEQYF. The CDR3 nucleotides are TGTGCCAGCAGTTACTCGGGGCGCAACGAGCAGTACTTC. This chain connects TRBV6-6 to TRBJ2-7; D may be TRBD1 (5 bases). The V end was cut by 0 bases, the J end by 5 bases, with 8 bases between. Germline values: CDR1 MNHNY, CDR2 SVGAGI (reference sequence). This CDR3 is 13 amino acids long.